A single sample is the source of the 12 T cell receptor beta chains below, sequenced in a study of breast tumors, draining lymph nodes, adjacent tissues. TCRdb reprocessed the multiplex PCR reads via MiXCR and lists one record per CDR3 protein. The sample holds roughly 100,000 distinct CDR3 sequences, under 40% seen once. Samples came from axillary lymph nodes draining the breast cancer. Sequenced material: axillary lymph node tissue. Every receptor here comes from a female donor with breast cancer. Some clones in this sample may be carry-over from other donors' samples.

This clonotype was recorded at least ten times. A much larger clone differs from this one at a single base, so this may be a read error. The rearrangement links TRBV2 to TRBJ1-2, with D possibly TRBD1 on 6 matching bases. The CDR3 has 15 residues. V was pared by 7 bases and J by 7 bases, with 22 bases between. Germline values: CDR1 SNHLY, CDR2 FYNNEI. The CDR3 coding sequence is TGTGCCAGCAACTTTTTGGACAGTGGATACTGTGGCTACACCTTC. It codes for CASNFLDSGYCGYTF.

This clonotype was recorded once. This chain links TRBV29-1 with TRBJ2-5; 14 bases agree with TRBD2. Germline V gives CDR1 SQVTM, CDR2 ANQGSEA. This CDR3 is 16 amino acids long. V lost 7 bases to trimming and J lost 0 bases; unmatched junction nucleotides: 7. For the CDR3, the DNA is TGCAGCGCCATGGGACTAGCGGGGGCGTACCAAGAGACCCAGTACTTC. As protein: CSAMGLAGAYQETQYF.

Turning to this clonotype: A much larger clone lies one base from this, so it may be a read error. The rearrangement links TRBV13 to TRBJ1-1, with TRBD1 as a possible D gene (6 bases). The CDR3 extends over 15 amino acids. The germline V gene has CDR1 PRHDT and CDR2 FYEKMQ (reference sequence). CDR3 bases: TGTGTCAGCAGCCATAGGGGGTCGGCGAACACTGAAGCTTTCTTT. Its protein product is CVSSHRGSANTEAFF.

This clonotype was seen ten or more times. The rearrangement uses TRBV11-2 and TRBJ2-5; 8 nucleotides match TRBD2. This CDR3 comprises 14 residues. J gave up 7 bases and V 4 bases, and 8 bases lay outside the gene matches. Germline CDR1 is SGHAT and CDR2 is FQNNGV. This chain's CDR3 is CASSSGGAIGTQYF. In DNA, the CDR3 is TGTGCCAGCAGCTCCGGGGGGGCGATAGGGACCCAGTACTTC. The full variable domain, rest sourced from reference TRBV11-2 and TRBJ2-5, is EAGVAQSPRYKIIEKRQSVAFWCNPISGHATLYWYQQILGQGPKLLIQFQNNGVVDDSQLPKDRFSAERLKGVDSTLKIQPAKLEDSAVYLCASSSGGAIGTQYFGPGTRLLVL.

At least ten counts were recorded for this clonotype. This chain uses TRBV9 with TRBJ2-2; no clear D. Trimming left V 0 bases short and J 7 bases short, with 4 bases between. Germline V gives CDR1 SGDLS, CDR2 YYNGEE. This CDR3 spans 12 amino acids. The CDR3 DNA follows: TGTGCCAGCAGCGTAGTGGGCGGGGAGCTGTTTTTT. Translating it yields CASSVVGGELFF.

This clonotype appeared many times. The rearrangement uses TRBV19 and TRBJ2-5; D remains ambiguous. The CDR3 covers 10 residues. Germline CDR1 is LNHDA and CDR2 is SQIVND (reference sequence). V was shortened by 8 bases and J by 8 bases, with 9 bases between the two germline ends. The DNA of the CDR3 is TGTGCCAGTCTGGGTGACACCCAGTACTTC. This encodes CASLGDTQYF.

This clonotype was detected many times. CDR3 residues: CASSRRGQSEQYF. The CDR3 DNA is TGTGCCAGCAGCAGAAGGGGACAGAGCGAGCAGTACTTC. This chain connects TRBV14 to TRBJ2-7, with 7 nucleotides matching TRBD1. V lost 5 bases to trimming and J lost 6 bases; unmatched junction nucleotides: 7. The CDR3 is 13 residues long. Germline CDR1 is SGHDN and CDR2 is FVKESK.

As to this clonotype: It may be a read error: a sequence one base away is much more abundant. This chain joins TRBV7-2 and TRBJ1-1; possible D gene TRBD1, 6 bases. CDR3 length equals 13 residues. Germline V gene sequence: CDR1 SGHTA, CDR2 FQGNSA. Trimming stripped 8 bases from V and 5 bases from J, with 15 bases between. CDR3 bases: TGTGCCAGCGGCCCACAGGGTATGACTGAAGCTTTCTTT. Translation gives CASGPQGMTEAFF.

This clonotype occurred many times. A much more abundant neighbour one base away suggests this may be a read error. The conserved phenylalanine or tryptophan is not found at the CDR3 terminus, so this likely reflects a read error. The chain couples TRBV14 to TRBJ2-5; D may be TRBD2 (5 bases). The CDR3 is 13 residues long. The germline V gene encodes CDR1 SGHDN and CDR2 FVKESK. V lost 7 bases and J 4 bases, leaving 13 bases between the germline ends. The CDR3 bases are TGTGCCAGCACCAGGAGGTATTCAGAGACCCAGTACTCC. Protein: CASTRRYSETQYS.

Many counts were recorded for this clonotype. The V and J genes are TRBV11-3 and TRBJ2-7; weak D call: TRBD2 (5 bases). This CDR3 is 12 amino acids long. Germline CDR1 and CDR2: SGHNT and YENEEA. V dropped 6 bases and J dropped 7 bases, with 13 bases sitting between them. The CDR3 DNA sequence: TGTGCCAGCAGTAAACCGGGATATGAGCAGTACTTC. As protein: CASSKPGYEQYF.

This clonotype was counted at least ten times. This chain connects TRBV4-2 to TRBJ2-1; 13 nucleotides match TRBD2. Germline V gene sequence: CDR1 LGHNA, CDR2 YNFKEQ. J was trimmed by 5 bases and V by 1 base; bases with no gene match: 5. This CDR3 is 17 amino acids long. The CDR3: CASSQGETSGRNNEQFF. The CDR3 DNA reads as TGTGCCAGCAGCCAAGGGGAGACTAGCGGGAGGAACAATGAGCAGTTCTTC.

Ten or more counts support this clonotype. This may stem from a read error, because a much larger clone lies one nucleotide away. The V and J genes are TRBV4-1 and TRBJ2-7; 9 bases map to TRBD2. CDR3 length: 13 amino acids. The V gene's germline CDR1 is MGHRA and CDR2 YSYEKL. The DNA for the CDR3 is TGCGCCAGCATCCAAGATGCAGCGGGAGGTACGTACTTC. This encodes CASIQDAAGGTYF.